These T cell receptor beta chains were read from a single sample in a study of CD8+CD57+ T cells in acquired aplastic anemia. TCRdb independently ran MiXCR on the reads; one entry per CDR3 protein. The sample contains 260,000 or so distinct CDR3 sequences, approximately 45% of which appear only once. Sequenced material: sorted CD4+, CD8+, or CD8+CD57+ T cells (not recorded which) from PBMCs. These receptors were taken from a human donor with aplastic anemia. Each CDR3 is given with its conserved first and last residue. D genes are given only for firm matches. Clone size is stated in some rows and not others, as once, few, many or a class when expanded.

j_call cdr3_length v_call clone_size d_call cdr3_aa cdr3_nt
TRBJ1-5 16 TRBV7-8 . TRBD1 CASSYDRDRVNQPQHF TGTGCCAGCAGCTACGACCGGGACAGGGTAAATCAGCCCCAGCATTTT
TRBJ1-6 16 TRBV12-3/TRBV12-4 many . CASSPTGTLENSPLHF TGTGCCAGCAGTCCGACCGGGACTCTTGAGAATTCACCCCTCCACTTT
TRBJ1-1 14 TRBV7-9 . . CASSSIGQNTEAFF TGTGCCAGCAGCTCAATAGGGCAGAACACTGAAGCTTTCTTT
TRBJ2-7 14 TRBV7-2 . TRBD2 CASSFGGAVGEQYF TGTGCCAGCAGCTTCGGGGGGGCAGTAGGAGAGCAGTACTTC
TRBJ2-1 12 TRBV7-9 many . CASTARVNEQFF TGTGCCAGCACTGCTAGGGTCAATGAGCAGTTCTTC
TRBJ2-7 15 TRBV7-9 . TRBD2 CASSLTSGTAYEQYF TGTGCCAGCAGCCTAACTAGCGGGACTGCCTACGAGCAGTACTTC
TRBJ2-6 17 TRBV7-3 . . CASSSQGIGPGANVLTF TGTGCCAGCAGCTCGCAAGGGATTGGACCTGGGGCCAACGTCCTGACTTTC
TRBJ1-2 16 TRBV20-1 . . CSARGDLSGRTNGYTF TGCAGTGCTAGAGGCGATCTTTCCGGACGGACTAACGGCTACACCTTC
TRBJ2-5 15 TRBV24-1 many TRBD2 CATREREFDQETQYF TGTGCCACCAGAGAGCGGGAGTTCGACCAAGAGACCCAGTACTTC
TRBJ2-2 17 TRBV4-2 . TRBD2 CASSRVASSGNTGELFF TGTGCCAGCAGCAGGGTGGCATCTAGCGGGAACACCGGGGAGCTGTTTTTT
TRBJ2-3 18 TRBV5-8 few . CASSLRWGASRRADTQYF TGTGCCAGCAGCTTGAGGTGGGGGGCTAGCAGGAGGGCAGATACGCAGTATTTT
TRBJ2-7 14 TRBV19 few . CASSINSDSYEQYF TGTGCCAGTAGTATCAACTCCGACTCCTACGAGCAGTACTTC
TRBJ2-7 16 TRBV10-3 . TRBD1 CAISTESGTVSYEQYF TGTGCCATCAGCACAGAATCCGGGACAGTGTCCTACGAGCAGTACTTC
TRBJ1-1 17 TRBV29-1 . . CSVVGRQGILTGTEAFF TGCAGCGTTGTTGGTCGTCAGGGGATCCTTACAGGAACTGAAGCTTTCTTT
TRBJ2-3 16 TRBV7-9 . TRBD1 CASSTGTGRDTDTQYF TGTGCCAGCAGCACCGGGACAGGCAGGGATACAGATACGCAGTATTTT
TRBJ1-2 13 TRBV5-8 many TRBD1 CASRVTGGYGYTF TGTGCCAGCAGAGTAACAGGGGGCTATGGCTACACCTTC
TRBJ1-1 16 TRBV5-8 . TRBD1 CASSPLTGAPNTEAFF TGTGCCAGCAGCCCTTTGACAGGGGCTCCGAACACTGAAGCTTTCTTT
TRBJ1-1 12 TRBV29-1 . . CSCDVGNTEAFF TGCAGCTGCGACGTGGGGAACACTGAAGCTTTCTTT
TRBJ1-6 16 TRBV7-9 many TRBD1 CASSQSDRGVNSPLHF TGTGCCAGCAGCCAAAGCGACAGGGGTGTCAATTCACCCCTCCACTTT
TRBJ2-1 17 TRBV7-2 many TRBD2 CASSLTPTAGGTGEQFF TGTGCCAGCAGCTTAACCCCCACAGCGGGAGGTACGGGGGAGCAGTTCTTC
TRBJ1-5 14 TRBV10-1 . . CASSDRDGNQPQHF TGCGCCAGCAGTGACCGGGACGGTAATCAGCCCCAGCATTTT
TRBJ2-3 12 TRBV24-1 . . CATIEGTDTQYF TGTGCCACCATAGAGGGAACAGATACGCAGTATTTT
TRBJ1-2 11 TRBV9 many . CASSVGQDQTF TGTGCCAGCAGCGTAGGACAGGACCAAACCTTC
TRBJ1-5 14 TRBV20-1 . TRBD1 CSARPQGGNQPQHF TGCAGTGCTAGACCCCAGGGGGGCAATCAGCCCCAGCATTTT
TRBJ2-7 14 TRBV15 once . CATSRGSGYYKQYF TGTGCCACCAGCAGAGGCTCGGGTTACTACAAGCAGTACTTC
TRBJ2-3 14 TRBV20-1 many . CSALDSTSTDTQYF TGCAGTGCTTTGGACTCGACTAGCACAGATACGCAGTATTTT
TRBJ1-3 16 TRBV11-2 . . CASSSGLEVWGNTIYF TGTGCCAGCAGCTCCGGGCTTGAGGTCTGGGGAAACACCATATATTTT
TRBJ1-2 13 TRBV2 . . CASSHHKQDGYTF TGTGCCAGCAGCCATCATAAGCAGGATGGCTACACCTTC
TRBJ1-1 12 TRBV10-3 many . CAISAVNTEAFF TGTGCCATCAGTGCGGTGAACACTGAAGCTTTCTTT
TRBJ1-6 13 TRBV7-9 few . CASSPKTGSPLHF TGTGCCAGCAGCCCGAAGACAGGTTCACCCCTCCACTTT
TRBJ2-7 17 TRBV20-1 . TRBD2 CSARDRSSGRERYEQYF TGCAGTGCTAGAGATCGGTCTAGCGGGAGGGAGAGGTACGAGCAGTACTTC
TRBJ2-7 13 TRBV7-9 . . CASSSPGSNEQYF TGTGCCAGCAGCTCTCCGGGGAGTAACGAGCAGTACTTC
TRBJ2-5 14 TRBV28 few TRBD1 CASSITGGEETQYF TGTGCCAGCAGTATTACAGGGGGTGAAGAGACCCAGTACTTC
TRBJ1-1 15 TRBV4-1 many . CASSQGAGAHTEAFF TGCGCCAGCAGCCAAGGTGCGGGGGCGCACACTGAAGCTTTCTTT
TRBJ2-7 13 TRBV7-4 few TRBD2 CASSPYSGYEQYF TGTGCCAGCAGCCCCTATAGCGGGTACGAGCAGTACTTC
TRBJ1-1 16 TRBV2 many . CASSEPQGVMNTEAFF TGTGCCAGCAGTGAACCCCAGGGCGTCATGAACACTGAAGCTTTCTTT
TRBJ1-1 13 TRBV14 few . CASSQGGYTEAFF TGTGCCAGCAGCCAAGGGGGGTACACTGAAGCTTTCTTT
TRBJ1-4 14 TRBV9 many . CASSPLWRGEKLFF TGTGCCAGCAGCCCCCTGTGGAGAGGTGAAAAACTGTTTTTT
TRBJ1-5 13 TRBV7-9 few . CASSLGPNEPQHF TGTGCCAGCAGCTTGGGCCCGAATGAGCCCCAGCATTTT
TRBJ2-2 16 TRBV24-1 few . CATSDLTYGDTGELSW TGTGCCACCAGTGATTTGACGTATGGGGACACCGGGGAGCTGTCTTGG
TRBJ1-2 12 TRBV7-4 many . CASSLQGGRYTF TGTGCCAGCAGCCTTCAGGGAGGTCGCTACACCTTC
TRBJ2-5 12 TRBV10-3 . TRBD1 CAISGTGGPQYF TGTGCCATCAGCGGGACAGGGGGACCCCAGTACTTC